This TCR beta chain stems from a study of cytomegalovirus exposure and HLA in healthy donors. Points from the study as a whole: Reportedly, a later analysis found an Asian-associated ancestry cluster had fewer N-insertions than the approximately 700-donor mean. In a later analysis, TCR beta V- and J-gene trimming showed a link to a missense DCLRE1C variant. As a later analysis showed, several of the most significant clusters appeared to be linked to common viral pathogens.

The CDR3 covers 16 residues. CDR1 and CDR2 (germline): MDHEN, SYDVKM. Trimming shortened V by 1 base and J by 1 base, and 10 bases separated the two germline ends. Both 60 Vbeta primers and 13 Jbeta primers went into the PCR. Libraries were prepared by immunoSEQ multiplex PCR; TCRdb keeps only in-frame clonotypes and omits some of them. The sample lists some 200,000 clones; 75% to 90% were seen once. This clone came up a few times. Its antigen is unidentified. The sequence derives from a woman aged 45-65 years in good health and CMV-seropositive. The material sequenced was PBMCs. The gene calls are TRBV28 and TRBJ2-2, with a weak D call TRBD1 (5 bases). The CDR3 here is CASSLSPRVNTGELFF. For the CDR3, the DNA is TGTGCCAGCAGTTTATCCCCCAGGGTGAACACCGGGGAGCTGTTTTTT. The full variable domain, completed using reference TRBV28 and TRBJ2-2, is DVKVTQSSRYLVKRTGEKVFLECVQDMDHENMFWYRQDPGLGLRLIYFSYDVKMKEKGDIPEGYSVSREKKERFSLILESASTNQTSMYLCASSLSPRVNTGELFFGEGSRLTVL.